A single sample gave rise to the 20 T cell receptor beta chains below, sequenced in a study of radiotherapy plus CTLA-4 blockade in lung cancer. Sequencing was performed with immunoSEQ multiplex PCR; in TCRdb, only in-frame clones are kept and a portion is missing. The data show around 80,000 clones, with just under 75% seen just once and 9.5% to 10% held by the top ten. The sample was peripheral blood, taken from a patient treated with radiotherapy plus ipilimumab. The receptors stem from a human donor with non-small cell lung cancer whose response to radiotherapy plus ipilimumab could not be evaluated.

This sequence joins TRBV7-2 and TRBJ1-5; D unresolved. The CDR3 is 16 residues long. With 1 base removed from V and 3 bases from J, the gap between germline ends came to 13 bases. The V gene's germline CDR1 is SGHTA and CDR2 FQGNSA. The CDR3 protein is CASSLDSGQVNQPQHF. CDR3 nucleotide sequence: TGTGCCAGCAGCTTAGACTCTGGGCAGGTCAATCAGCCCCAGCATTTT.

The J gene is TRBJ1-1, the V gene TRBV6-5, with TRBD1 matching over 8 bases. The germline V gene has CDR1 MNHEY and CDR2 SVGAGI. Trimming at V came to 2 bases and at J to 4 bases, leaving 9 bases not matched to a gene. The CDR3 is 16 residues long. The CDR3 region has the DNA TGTGCCAGCAGTTACCTTAGGGCAGGGGGCGGCACTGAAGCTTTCTTT. Its protein product is CASSYLRAGGGTEAFF.

The chain links TRBV5-1 to TRBJ2-1; D might be TRBD1 (5 bases). Germline V lookup: CDR1 SGHRS, CDR2 YFSETQ. The germline V and J ends were trimmed by 0 bases and 2 bases, with 12 bases remaining between them. The CDR3 spans 16 residues. CDR3 sequence (DNA): TGCGCCAGCAGCTTGGCCGGGCAGGGTGCCTACAATGAGCAGTTCTTC. Protein: CASSLAGQGAYNEQFF. Full variable domain (outside the CDR3, taken from reference TRBV5-1 and TRBJ2-1): KAGVTQTPRYLIKTRGQQVTLSCSPISGHRSVSWYQQTPGQGLQFLFEYFSETQRNKGNFPGRFSGRQFSNSRSEMNVSTLELGDSALYLCASSLAGQGAYNEQFFGPGTRLTVL.

The V gene is TRBV6-1, the J gene TRBJ2-3; TRBD2 matches at 9 bases. The CDR3 loop spans 16 amino acids. Trimming cost V 4 bases and J 3 bases; bases outside gene matches: 8. Germline V gene sequence: CDR1 MNHNS, CDR2 SASEGT. The CDR3 DNA reads TGTGCCAGCAGTGTTGGGGCGGGAGGGCCGACAGATACGCAGTATTTT. Translated, it gives CASSVGAGGPTDTQYF.

On this clone: A read error may produce the germline difference seen at one junction end. The rearrangement uses TRBV6-5 and TRBJ1-4; 7 bases are a match to TRBD1. CDR3 length: 13 amino acids. CDR1 and CDR2 (germline): MNHEY, SVGAGI. CDR3 DNA sequence: TGTGCCGGCAGACAGGGAAATAATGAAAAACTGTTTTTT. Translation: CAGRQGNNEKLFF.

The chain employs TRBV5-1 and TRBJ2-2, with 8 positions matching TRBD2. The V and J ends lost 5 bases and 3 bases, in that order; junction bases with no gene match: 9. CDR1 SGHRS and CDR2 YFSETQ come from the germline V gene. The CDR3 extends over 16 amino acids. The CDR3 DNA is TGCGCCAGCAGTGGGGAGGCAGCGGGAGACACCGGGGAGCTGTTTTTT. As protein: CASSGEAAGDTGELFF.

V and J are TRBV21-1 and TRBJ1-2; the table names TRBD1, a call not compared with the DNA. TRBV21-1 is labeled a pseudogene. The CDR3 covers 15 residues. Here the CDR3 reads CASSKVVARGHGYTF. The CDR3 nucleotides read TGTGCCAGCAGCAAAGTAGTGGCCAGGGGGCATGGCTACACCTTC.

This sequence joins TRBV18 and TRBJ2-3, with no clear D. Per the germline V gene, CDR1 is KGHSH and CDR2 is LQKENI. Trimming took 0 bases from V and 2 from J, leaving 6 bases between them. The CDR3 has 14 amino acids. CDR3 protein: CASSPPSVTDTQYF. The CDR3 nucleotides read TGTGCCAGCTCACCACCGTCTGTCACAGATACGCAGTATTTT.

V and J are TRBV28 and TRBJ1-5, with D possibly matching TRBD1 (6 bases). The CDR3 sequence is 19 residues long. Trimming took off 4 bases at V and 5 bases at J, with 27 bases between the two ends. Germline CDR1 and CDR2: MDHEN and SYDVKM. The CDR3 DNA reads TGTGCCAGCAGTTATGGCCCCCCGGGGGGCGCGGCGGATGATCAGCCCCAGCATTTT. Protein sequence: CASSYGPPGGAADDQPQHF.

The chain is built from TRBV6-4 and TRBJ2-3; 8 positions agree with TRBD2. V shed 0 bases, J shed 6 bases, and the junction held 5 bases outside the gene matches. The CDR3 sequence is 15 residues long. The V gene's germline CDR1 is MRHNA and CDR2 SNTAGT. In nucleotides, the CDR3 is TGTGCCAGCAGTGACTCGGGCGGGGGGATCGATACGCAGTATTTT. This translates into CASSDSGGGIDTQYF.

This chain connects TRBV5-1 to TRBJ2-4; 9 positions agree with TRBD1. The V segment lost 0 bases and the J segment 7 bases; nucleotides outside the gene matches: 8. The CDR3 totals 16 residues. Germline CDR1 reads SGHRS; CDR2 reads YFSETQ. CDR3 nucleotides: TGCGCCAGCAGCTTGGTGGGGGACAGGGATGCGAACATTCAGTACTTC. Its translation: CASSLVGDRDANIQYF. The variable domain in full, with the rest retrieved from reference TRBV5-1 and TRBJ2-4, is KAGVTQTPRYLIKTRGQQVTLSCSPISGHRSVSWYQQTPGQGLQFLFEYFSETQRNKGNFPGRFSGRQFSNSRSEMNVSTLELGDSALYLCASSLVGDRDANIQYFGAGTRLSVL.

This chain links TRBV7-4 with TRBJ1-5; 7 bases align to TRBD1. This CDR3 spans 21 amino acids. V lost 2 bases and J lost 5; bases outside the gene matches: 24. Germline CDR1 is SGHVT and CDR2 is SQSDAQ. CDR3 in amino acids: CASSLRGPGTDYPTADQPQHF. CDR3 DNA: TGTGCCAGCAGCTTAAGAGGCCCCGGGACAGATTATCCTACGGCGGATCAGCCCCAGCATTTT.

V usage is TRBV29-1 and J usage is TRBJ2-7, with TRBD2 matching 13 bases. V shed 5 bases, J shed 0 bases, and the junction held 4 bases outside the gene matches. CDR1 SQVTM and CDR2 ANQGSEA come from the germline V gene. The CDR3 has 15 residues. CDR3 nucleotides: TGCAGCGTTTCCGGGACTAGCGGGGTCTCCTACGAGCAGTACTTC. Residues: CSVSGTSGVSYEQYF.

The rearrangement joins TRBV21-1 to TRBJ1-1; TRBD1, the table's D call, lacks a check against the DNA. TRBV21-1 is designated a pseudogene. The CDR3 sequence is 13 residues long. The CDR3 region is CASTRTGGTEAFF. Here the CDR3 DNA reads TGTGCCAGCACCCGGACAGGCGGGACTGAAGCTTTCTTT.

The rearrangement uses TRBV7-2 and TRBJ1-1; D is possibly TRBD1 (5 bases). CDR3 size: 13 residues. Germline V lookup: CDR1 SGHTA, CDR2 FQGNSA. V lost 6 bases and J 6 bases, leaving 14 bases between the germline ends. The CDR3 sequence is CASRFQGRSEAFF. CDR3 sequence (DNA): TGTGCCAGCAGATTTCAGGGTAGGTCTGAAGCTTTCTTT.

This chain uses TRBV30 with TRBJ1-2; 8 bases fit TRBD1. The V gene end was trimmed by 1 base and the J gene end by 8 bases; junction bases not matched to a gene: 3. Germline V gene data show CDR1 as GTSNPN and CDR2 as SVGIG (reference sequence). This CDR3 comprises 12 residues. DNA of the CDR3: TGTGCCTGGAGTGCAGGGGGCGCCGGCTACACCTTC. Protein sequence: CAWSAGGAGYTF.

This clone occurred once. The chain links TRBV9 to TRBJ2-7; tentative D call: TRBD2 (5 bases). CDR1 is SGDLS and CDR2 is YYNGEE in the germline V gene. The CDR3 has 14 residues. Trimming cost V 0 bases and J 5 bases, with 12 bases left between them. The CDR3 DNA reads as TGTGCCAGCAGCGTAGACAGCGGAGCGGACGAGCAGTACTTC. Amino acid sequence: CASSVDSGADEQYF.

V gene TRBV5-4 combines with J gene TRBJ2-7; TRBD1 matches 7 bases. Germline V CDR1 and CDR2: SGHNT, YYREEE (reference sequence). The CDR3 runs 14 residues. The V and J ends lost 4 bases and 0 bases, in that order; junction bases with no gene match: 4. The CDR3 sequence: CASSRDSNSYEQYF. The CDR3 nucleotides read TGTGCCAGCAGCCGGGACAGCAACTCCTACGAGCAGTACTTC.

The chain combines TRBV30 with TRBJ1-1; no firm D call. Looked up from germline, CDR1 is GTSNPN and CDR2 is SVGIG (reference sequence). V was shortened by 1 base and J by 6 bases, with 9 bases between the two germline ends. This CDR3 has 12 residues. The CDR3 region is CAWSAVFAEAFF. Written as DNA, the CDR3 is TGTGCCTGGAGTGCAGTCTTCGCTGAAGCTTTCTTT.

The gene calls are TRBV6-5 and TRBJ2-1, with 7 positions matching TRBD1. Trimming removed 6 bases from V and 1 base from J; junction bases left unmatched: 3. The CDR3 is 14 residues long. CDR1 and CDR2 from the germline V gene are MNHEY and SVGAGI. The CDR3 sequence: CASRRQGSYNEQFF. The DNA for the CDR3 is TGTGCCAGCAGACGACAGGGTTCCTACAATGAGCAGTTCTTC.